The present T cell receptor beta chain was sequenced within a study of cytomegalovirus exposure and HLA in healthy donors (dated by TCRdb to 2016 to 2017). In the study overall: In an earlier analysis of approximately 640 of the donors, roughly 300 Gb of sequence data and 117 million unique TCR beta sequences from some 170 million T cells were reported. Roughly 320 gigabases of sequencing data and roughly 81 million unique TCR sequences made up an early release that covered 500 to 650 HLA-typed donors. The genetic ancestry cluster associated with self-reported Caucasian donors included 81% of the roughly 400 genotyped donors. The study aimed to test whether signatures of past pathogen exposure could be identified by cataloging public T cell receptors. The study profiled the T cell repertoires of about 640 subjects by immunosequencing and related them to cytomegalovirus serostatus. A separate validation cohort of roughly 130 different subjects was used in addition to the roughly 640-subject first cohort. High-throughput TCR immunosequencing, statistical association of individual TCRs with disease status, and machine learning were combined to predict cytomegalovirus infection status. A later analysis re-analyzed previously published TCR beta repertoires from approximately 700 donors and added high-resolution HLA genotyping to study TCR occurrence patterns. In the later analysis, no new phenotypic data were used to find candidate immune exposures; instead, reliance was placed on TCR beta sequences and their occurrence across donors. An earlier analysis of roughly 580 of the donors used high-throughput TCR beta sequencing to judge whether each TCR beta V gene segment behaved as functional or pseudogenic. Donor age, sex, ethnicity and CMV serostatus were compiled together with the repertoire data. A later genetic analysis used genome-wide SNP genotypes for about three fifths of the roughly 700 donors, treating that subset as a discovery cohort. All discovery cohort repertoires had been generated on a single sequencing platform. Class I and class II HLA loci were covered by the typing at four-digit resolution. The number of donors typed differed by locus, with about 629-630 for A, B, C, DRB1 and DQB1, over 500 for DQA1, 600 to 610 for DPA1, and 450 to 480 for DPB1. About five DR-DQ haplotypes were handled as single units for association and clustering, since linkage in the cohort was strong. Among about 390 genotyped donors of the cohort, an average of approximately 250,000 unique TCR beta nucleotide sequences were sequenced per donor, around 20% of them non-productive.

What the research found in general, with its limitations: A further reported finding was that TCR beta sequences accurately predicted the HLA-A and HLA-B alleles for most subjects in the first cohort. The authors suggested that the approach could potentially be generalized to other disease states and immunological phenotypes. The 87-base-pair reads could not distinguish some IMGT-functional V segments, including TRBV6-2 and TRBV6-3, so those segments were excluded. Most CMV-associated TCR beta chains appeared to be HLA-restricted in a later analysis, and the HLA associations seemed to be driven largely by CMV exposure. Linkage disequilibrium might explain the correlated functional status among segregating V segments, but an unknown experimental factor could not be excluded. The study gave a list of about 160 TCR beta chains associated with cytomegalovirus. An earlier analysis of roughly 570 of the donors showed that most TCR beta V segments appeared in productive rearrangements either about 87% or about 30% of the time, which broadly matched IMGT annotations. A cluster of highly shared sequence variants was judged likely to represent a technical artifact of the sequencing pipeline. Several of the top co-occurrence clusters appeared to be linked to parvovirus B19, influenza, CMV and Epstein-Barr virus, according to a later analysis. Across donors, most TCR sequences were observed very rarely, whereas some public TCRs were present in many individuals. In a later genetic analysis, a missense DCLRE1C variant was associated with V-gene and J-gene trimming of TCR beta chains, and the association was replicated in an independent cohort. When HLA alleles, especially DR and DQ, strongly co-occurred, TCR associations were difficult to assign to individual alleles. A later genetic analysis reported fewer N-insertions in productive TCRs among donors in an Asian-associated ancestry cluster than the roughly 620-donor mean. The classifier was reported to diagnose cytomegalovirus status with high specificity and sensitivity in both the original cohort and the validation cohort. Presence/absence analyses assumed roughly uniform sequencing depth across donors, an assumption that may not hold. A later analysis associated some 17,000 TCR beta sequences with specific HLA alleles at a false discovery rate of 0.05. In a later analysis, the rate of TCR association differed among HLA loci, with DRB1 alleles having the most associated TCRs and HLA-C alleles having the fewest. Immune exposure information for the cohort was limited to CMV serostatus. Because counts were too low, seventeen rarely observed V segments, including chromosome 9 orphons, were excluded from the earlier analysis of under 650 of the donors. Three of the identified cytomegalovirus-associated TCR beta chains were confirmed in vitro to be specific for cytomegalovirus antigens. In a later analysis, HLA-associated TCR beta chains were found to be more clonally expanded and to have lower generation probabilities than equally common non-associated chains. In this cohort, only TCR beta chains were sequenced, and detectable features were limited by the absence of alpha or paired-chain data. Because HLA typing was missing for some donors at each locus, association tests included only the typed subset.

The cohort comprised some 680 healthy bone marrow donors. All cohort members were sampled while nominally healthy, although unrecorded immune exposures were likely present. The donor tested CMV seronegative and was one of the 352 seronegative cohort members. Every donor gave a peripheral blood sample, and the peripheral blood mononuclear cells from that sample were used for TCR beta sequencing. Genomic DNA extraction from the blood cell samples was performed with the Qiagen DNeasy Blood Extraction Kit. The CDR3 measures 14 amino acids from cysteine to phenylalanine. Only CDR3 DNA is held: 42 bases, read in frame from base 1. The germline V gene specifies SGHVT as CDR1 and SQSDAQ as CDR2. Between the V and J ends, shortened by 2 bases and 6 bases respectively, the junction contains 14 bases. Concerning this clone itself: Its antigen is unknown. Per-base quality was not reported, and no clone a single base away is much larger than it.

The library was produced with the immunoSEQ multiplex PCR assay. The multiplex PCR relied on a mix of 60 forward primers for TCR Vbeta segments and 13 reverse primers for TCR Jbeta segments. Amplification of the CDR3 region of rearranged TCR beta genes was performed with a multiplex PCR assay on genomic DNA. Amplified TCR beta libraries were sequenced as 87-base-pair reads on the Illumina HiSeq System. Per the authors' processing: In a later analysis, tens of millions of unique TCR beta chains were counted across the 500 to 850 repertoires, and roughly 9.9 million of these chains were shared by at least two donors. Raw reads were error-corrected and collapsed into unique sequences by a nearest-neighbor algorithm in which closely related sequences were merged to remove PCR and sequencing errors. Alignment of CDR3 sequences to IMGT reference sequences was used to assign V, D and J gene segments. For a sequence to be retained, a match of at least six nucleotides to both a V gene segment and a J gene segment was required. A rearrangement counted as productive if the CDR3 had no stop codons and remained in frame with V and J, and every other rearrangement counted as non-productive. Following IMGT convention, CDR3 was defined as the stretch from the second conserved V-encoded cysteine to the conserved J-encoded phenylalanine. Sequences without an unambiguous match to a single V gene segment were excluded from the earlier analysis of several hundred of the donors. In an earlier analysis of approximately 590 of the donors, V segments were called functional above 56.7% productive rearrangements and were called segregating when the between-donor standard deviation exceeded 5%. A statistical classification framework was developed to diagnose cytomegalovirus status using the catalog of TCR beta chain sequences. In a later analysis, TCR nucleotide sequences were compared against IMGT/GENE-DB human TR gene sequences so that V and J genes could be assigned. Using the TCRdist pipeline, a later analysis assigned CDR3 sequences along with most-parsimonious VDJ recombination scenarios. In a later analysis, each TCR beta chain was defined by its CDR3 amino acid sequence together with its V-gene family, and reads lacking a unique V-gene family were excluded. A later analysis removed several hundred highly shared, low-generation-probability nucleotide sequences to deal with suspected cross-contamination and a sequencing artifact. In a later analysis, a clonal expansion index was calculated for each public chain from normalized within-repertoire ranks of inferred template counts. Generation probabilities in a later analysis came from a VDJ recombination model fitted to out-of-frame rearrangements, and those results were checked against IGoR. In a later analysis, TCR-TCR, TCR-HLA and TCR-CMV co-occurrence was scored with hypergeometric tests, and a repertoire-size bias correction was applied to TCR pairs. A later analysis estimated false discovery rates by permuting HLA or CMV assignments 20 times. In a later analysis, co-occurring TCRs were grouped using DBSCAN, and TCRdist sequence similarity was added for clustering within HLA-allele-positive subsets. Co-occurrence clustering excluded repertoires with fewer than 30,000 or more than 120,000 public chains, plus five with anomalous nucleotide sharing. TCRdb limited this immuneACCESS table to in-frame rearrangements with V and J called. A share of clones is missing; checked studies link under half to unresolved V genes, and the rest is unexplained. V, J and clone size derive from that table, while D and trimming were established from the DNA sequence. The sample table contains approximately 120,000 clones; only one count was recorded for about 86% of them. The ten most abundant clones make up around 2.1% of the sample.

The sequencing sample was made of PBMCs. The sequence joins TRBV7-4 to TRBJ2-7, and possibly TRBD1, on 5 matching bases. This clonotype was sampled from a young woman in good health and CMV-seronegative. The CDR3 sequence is CASSLPQQDLEQYF. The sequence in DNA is TGTGCCAGCAGCTTACCCCAACAGGATCTCGAGCAGTACTTC.